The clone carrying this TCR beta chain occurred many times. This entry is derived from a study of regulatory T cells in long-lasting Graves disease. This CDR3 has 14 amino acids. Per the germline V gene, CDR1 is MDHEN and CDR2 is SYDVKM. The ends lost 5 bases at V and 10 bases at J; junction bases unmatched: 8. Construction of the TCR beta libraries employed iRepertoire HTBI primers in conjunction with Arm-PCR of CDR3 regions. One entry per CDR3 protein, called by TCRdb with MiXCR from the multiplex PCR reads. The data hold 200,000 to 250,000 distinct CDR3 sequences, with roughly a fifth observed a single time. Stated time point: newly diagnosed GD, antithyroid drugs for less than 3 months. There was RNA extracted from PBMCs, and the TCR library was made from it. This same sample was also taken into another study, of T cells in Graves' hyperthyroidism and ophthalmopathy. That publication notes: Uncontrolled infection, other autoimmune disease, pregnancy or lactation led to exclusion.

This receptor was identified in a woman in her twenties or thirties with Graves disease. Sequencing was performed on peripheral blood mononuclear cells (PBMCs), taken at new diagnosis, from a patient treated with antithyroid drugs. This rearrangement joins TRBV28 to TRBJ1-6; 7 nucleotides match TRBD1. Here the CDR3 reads CASSPGGHRSPLHF. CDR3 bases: TGTGCCAGCAGTCCAGGGGGGCACCGGTCACCCCTCCACTTT.